The 18 T cell receptor beta chains presented below share a single source sample, sequenced in a study of blood T cell repertoires in COVID-19. Libraries were prepared by immunoSEQ multiplex PCR; TCRdb keeps only in-frame clonotypes and omits some of them. The table has under 300,000 clones, 83% seen once; the top ten hold around 5.9%. The source material was peripheral blood. The origin of the receptors is a human donor in a cohort sampled during active COVID-19.

The chain recombines TRBV30 with TRBJ1-1; the D is unclear. Germline CDR1 is GTSNPN and CDR2 is SVGIG (reference sequence). This CDR3 contains 12 residues. Trimming took 0 bases from V and 5 from J, leaving 7 bases between them. CDR3 bases: TGTGCCTGGAGTGTACGAGAGACTGAAGCTTTCTTT. Its protein product is CAWSVRETEAFF.

The CDR3 nucleotides are TGTGCCAGCACCCGGACAGCTTACGAGCAGTACTTC. Protein sequence: CASTRTAYEQYF. The V gene is TRBV6-5, the J gene TRBJ2-7; D may be TRBD1 (6 bases). CDR3 size: 12 residues. CDR1 and CDR2 from the germline V gene are MNHEY and SVGAGI. Trimming left V 7 bases short and J 4 bases short, with 11 bases between.

The chain has TRBV5-1 and TRBJ2-3; possible D gene TRBD2, 6 bases. V shed 4 bases and J shed 6 bases, with 15 bases lying between them. CDR1 and CDR2 from the germline V gene are SGHRS and YFSETQ. The length of the CDR3 is 14 residues. CDR3 in amino acids: CASSPGRTIDTQYF. The CDR3, as DNA: TGCGCCAGCAGCCCCGGTAGGACTATTGATACGCAGTATTTT.

The gene calls are TRBV9 and TRBJ2-1; a possible D gene is TRBD2 (6 bases). This CDR3 comprises 15 residues. Between the trimmed V and J ends, which lost 2 bases and 4 bases, there was a span of 13 bases. CDR1 and CDR2 from the germline V gene are SGDLS and YYNGEE. CDR3 residues: CASSVRRAGYNEQFF. CDR3 DNA sequence: TGTGCCAGCAGCGTTAGGAGGGCCGGGTACAATGAGCAGTTCTTC.

The chain couples TRBV11-2 to TRBJ2-5; D is ambiguous. The CDR3 loop spans 12 amino acids. Germline CDR1 SGHAT, CDR2 FQNNGV. V was cut by 4 bases and J by 7 bases, with 10 bases left in between. CDR3 in amino acids: CASSSPRRTQYF. In DNA form, the CDR3 reads TGTGCCAGCAGCTCGCCTAGGCGGACCCAGTACTTC.

The chain employs TRBV30 and TRBJ1-6; D remains ambiguous. This CDR3 contains 12 residues. Germline V gene sequence: CDR1 GTSNPN, CDR2 SVGIG (reference sequence). Deletions cut 1 base from V and 5 bases from J, with 3 bases between. CDR3 sequence: CAWSANNSPLHF. CDR3 DNA sequence: TGTGCCTGGAGTGCTAATAATTCACCCCTCCACTTT.

The chain joins TRBV30 to TRBJ2-3; TRBD2 might be the D (5 bases). CDR1 and CDR2 from the germline V gene are GTSNPN and SVGIG (reference sequence). This CDR3 is 12 amino acids long. Trimming removed 4 bases from V and 1 base from J, with 6 bases in between. CDR3 sequence (DNA): TGTGCCTGGACGCGGGGCACAGATACGCAGTATTTT. Translated, it gives CAWTRGTDTQYF.

The rearrangement uses TRBV18 and TRBJ2-1; 7 positions match TRBD1. The CDR3 is 14 amino acids. Germline CDR1 and CDR2: KGHSH and LQKENI. V trimming: 4 bases; J trimming: 6 bases; junction bases outside the gene matches: 6. The CDR3, as DNA: TGTGCCAGCTCACTCACCGGGACAGTCAATGAGCAGTTCTTC. Amino acid sequence: CASSLTGTVNEQFF.

This clone occurred once. This sequence joins TRBV18 and TRBJ1-1; a possible D gene is TRBD1 (6 bases). V lost 0 bases and J lost 6, with 8 bases in between. This CDR3 spans 13 amino acids. CDR1 is KGHSH and CDR2 is LQKENI in the germline V gene. CDR3: CASSPPGGAEAFF. The CDR3 nucleotides are TGTGCCAGCTCACCACCAGGGGGGGCTGAAGCTTTCTTT.

V gene TRBV28 combines with J gene TRBJ1-2; 8 bases line up with TRBD1. The germline V gene has CDR1 MDHEN and CDR2 SYDVKM. The CDR3 is 14 residues long. Trimming cost V 5 bases and J 3 bases; bases outside gene matches: 5. The CDR3 reads CASSPQGADYGYTF. The CDR3 nucleotides read TGTGCCAGCAGTCCCCAGGGGGCTGACTATGGCTACACCTTC.

CDR3 protein: CASSLNAGSPLHF. The DNA for the CDR3 is TGTGCCAGCAGCTTAAATGCGGGATCACCCCTCCACTTT. V usage is TRBV11-2 and J usage is TRBJ1-6; D is unresolved. Germline V gene sequence: CDR1 SGHAT, CDR2 FQNNGV. The CDR3 spans 13 residues. Trimming removed 2 bases at V and 10 bases at J, with 9 bases between. Looking up the rest from reference TRBV11-2 and TRBJ1-6 gives the full variable domain: EAGVAQSPRYKIIEKRQSVAFWCNPISGHATLYWYQQILGQGPKLLIQFQNNGVVDDSQLPKDRFSAERLKGVDSTLKIQPAKLEDSAVYLCASSLNAGSPLHFGNGTRLTVT.

The V call is TRBV4-1, the J call TRBJ2-7; TRBD1 aligns across 9 bases. Trimming cost V 2 bases and J 6 bases; bases outside gene matches: 5. Germline lookup yields CDR1 MGHRA and CDR2 YSYEKL. The CDR3 length is 14 residues. Here the CDR3 reads CASSQQGQGREQYF. Here the CDR3 DNA reads TGCGCCAGCAGCCAACAGGGACAGGGTCGCGAGCAGTACTTC.

The chain carries TRBV18 and TRBJ1-1, with a weak D call TRBD1 (5 bases). The V end lost 5 bases, the J end lost 0 bases, and 16 bases lay between the germline ends. This CDR3 has 16 residues. The germline V gene has CDR1 KGHSH and CDR2 LQKENI. CDR3 coding DNA: TGTGCCAGCTCATCCAGGGAGGGCTTGGTGAACACTGAAGCTTTCTTT. Translation gives CASSSREGLVNTEAFF.

The chain is built from TRBV3-1 (or the pseudogene TRBV3-2) and TRBJ2-7; D unclear. The CDR3 consists of 15 residues. Trimming shortened V by 1 base and J by 2 bases, and 12 bases separated the two germline ends. From germline, CDR1 is LGHDT and CDR2 YNNKEL (reference sequence). CDR3 bases: TGTGCCAGCAGCCAAGTTTCCAAGCGAACCTACGAGCAGTACTTC. Translated: CASSQVSKRTYEQYF.

The CDR3 sequence is CASSIGTGVSNQPQHF. Here the CDR3 DNA reads TGTGCCAGTAGTATCGGGACAGGGGTCAGCAATCAGCCCCAGCATTTT. The chain employs TRBV19 and TRBJ1-5; 10 nucleotides match TRBD1. This CDR3 has 16 residues. Germline-derived CDR1 and CDR2 are LNHDA and SQIVND (reference sequence). V lost 3 bases and J lost 1; bases outside the gene matches: 3. Together with reference TRBV19 and TRBJ1-5, the CDR3 gives the full variable domain: DGGITQSPKYLFRKEGQNVTLSCEQNLNHDAMYWYRQDPGQGLRLIYYSQIVNDFQKGDIAEGYSVSREKKESFPLTVTSAQKNPTAFYLCASSIGTGVSNQPQHFGDGTRLSIL.

The V call is TRBV7-9, the J call TRBJ1-5, with 7 bases lining up with TRBD1. Germline values: CDR1 SEHNR, CDR2 FQNEAQ (reference sequence). The CDR3 consists of 13 residues. The V and J ends lost 10 bases and 3 bases, in that order; junction bases with no gene match: 6. The CDR3 sequence: CATGTELNQPQHF. The CDR3 region has the DNA TGTGCCACCGGGACAGAGCTCAATCAGCCCCAGCATTTT.

This sequence joins TRBV28 and TRBJ2-1, with TRBD1 as a possible D gene (7 bases). V shed 6 bases and J shed 3 bases, with 27 bases lying between them. Germline V gene data show CDR1 as MDHEN and CDR2 as SYDVKM. The CDR3 has 19 residues. CDR3 nucleotide sequence: TGTGCCAGCAGGGGCAGGGGGACTGCCCGCCCGGGTCACTACAATGAGCAGTTCTTC. This encodes CASRGRGTARPGHYNEQFF.

This chain links TRBV3-1 (or the pseudogene TRBV3-2) with TRBJ2-2, with 7 bases lining up with TRBD2. The CDR3 has 16 amino acids. V shed 3 bases, J shed 1 base, and the junction held 5 bases outside the gene matches. Looked up from germline, CDR1 is LGHDT and CDR2 is YNNKEL (reference sequence). CDR3 region: CASSHLAGLNTGELFF. CDR3 DNA: TGTGCCAGCAGCCACTTAGCGGGCCTGAACACCGGGGAGCTGTTTTTT.